This T cell receptor (beta chain) is from a study of beta chain features in type 1 diabetes. Study-wide points: There was no resolution here of whether HLA type influences TCRB rearrangement.

As concerns this clone: No antigen is known for it.

The trim removed 4 bases at V and 6 bases at J, leaving 6 bases unmatched. Germline CDR1 reads MNHNY; CDR2 reads SVGAGI (reference sequence). The length of the CDR3 is 15 residues. Expressed TCRB transcripts got sequenced, as all isolated RNA was reverse transcribed. TCRdb's copy holds only in-frame clones and misses some; the assay was immunoSEQ multiplex PCR. Here the sample spans 970,000 or so clones, roughly 15% being singletons. The source of this sequence is a woman in her late teens or twenties in good health. Sequencing was performed on naive CD4+ T cells from blood. This chain links TRBV6-6 with TRBJ1-2, with 12 bases matching TRBD1. In DNA, the CDR3 is TGTGCCAGCAGTTCCGGGACAGGGGGCGCCCATGGCTACACCTTC. The encoded protein is CASSSGTGGAHGYTF.